The rows below give T cell receptor beta chains drawn from one sample of a study of blood T cell repertoires in COVID-19. Assay used: immunoSEQ multiplex PCR; TCRdb lists only in-frame clones, some missing. The data contain some 300,000 clones, around 90% of them singletons. Sample: peripheral blood. The receptors were sampled from a man aged 65-85 years with acute or convalescent COVID-19. Both conserved end residues are part of each CDR3. A D gene is named only where the DNA matches it firmly. Only part of the rows carry a size: once, few, many, or a class if the clone is expanded.

CDR3 protein,CDR3 DNA,D gene,J gene,clone size,V gene
CASSAGLAGNPENIQYF,TGTGCCAGCAGCGCAGGACTAGCGGGAAATCCCGAAAACATTCAGTACTTC,TRBD2,TRBJ2-4,NA,TRBV5-4
CASSQDGAGDEQFF,TGTGCCAGCAGCCAAGATGGAGCGGGAGATGAGCAGTTCTTC,TRBD2,TRBJ2-1,NA,TRBV4-2
CASRRQGRGEQYF,TGTGCCAGCAGACGACAGGGTCGGGGCGAGCAGTACTTC,TRBD1,TRBJ2-7,NA,TRBV11-2
CASSQGRKTQYF,TGTGCCAGCAGCCAAGGTAGAAAGACCCAGTACTTC,NA,TRBJ2-5,NA,TRBV14
CASRRTGGGGSETQYF,TGTGCCAGCAGGAGGACAGGGGGCGGGGGAAGTGAGACCCAGTACTTC,TRBD1,TRBJ2-5,NA,TRBV2
CASSFTGYSYEQYF,TGCGCCAGCAGTTTTACAGGTTACTCCTACGAGCAGTACTTC,NA,TRBJ2-7,NA,TRBV5-1
CASSLSSSGNTIYF,TGTGCCAGCAGCCTTTCTTCCTCTGGAAACACCATATATTTT,NA,TRBJ1-3,NA,TRBV7-7
CASSLAQGPLYEQYF,TGTGCCAGCAGCTTAGCCCAGGGGCCGCTCTACGAGCAGTACTTC,NA,TRBJ2-7,NA,TRBV7-2
CASSLTGMIGQPQHF,TGCGCCAGCAGCCTGACAGGGATGATCGGTCAGCCCCAGCATTTT,TRBD1,TRBJ1-5,NA,TRBV5-1
CASSPYRTYEQYF,TGTGCCAGCTCACCATACAGGACCTACGAGCAGTACTTC,NA,TRBJ2-7,NA,TRBV18
CASSDAGSQETQYF,TGTGCCAGCAGTGACGCAGGGTCCCAAGAGACCCAGTACTTC,NA,TRBJ2-5,NA,TRBV6-8
CSASFWTSGRYEQYF,TGCAGTGCTAGTTTTTGGACTAGCGGGAGGTACGAGCAGTACTTC,TRBD2,TRBJ2-7,NA,TRBV20-1
CASSIIPAGDNEQFF,TGTGCCAGTAGTATAATCCCAGCGGGGGACAATGAGCAGTTCTTC,TRBD2,TRBJ2-1,NA,TRBV19
CASSLSGTGGYGYTF,TGTGCCAGCAGCTTATCCGGGACAGGAGGATATGGCTACACCTTC,TRBD1,TRBJ1-2,NA,TRBV7-2
CASSQDRGGYNEQFF,TGCGCCAGCAGCCAAGATCGGGGGGGATACAATGAGCAGTTCTTC,TRBD2,TRBJ2-1,once,TRBV4-3
CASSPRDRGGETQYF,TGCGCCAGCAGCCCTCGGGACAGGGGAGGTGAGACCCAGTACTTC,TRBD1,TRBJ2-5,few,TRBV5-1
CASSAHPSSYNEQFF,TGTGCCAGCAGCGCCCATCCGAGCTCCTACAATGAGCAGTTCTTC,NA,TRBJ2-1,NA,TRBV9
CASSGGTTTDTQYF,TGTGCCAGCAGCGGTGGGACAACCACAGATACGCAGTATTTT,NA,TRBJ2-3,NA,TRBV9
CASSGQGGQPQHF,TGCGCCAGCAGTGGTCAGGGCGGACAGCCCCAGCATTTT,NA,TRBJ1-5,few,TRBV10-2
CASSFGGELYNEQFF,TGTGCCAGCAGTTTCGGAGGGGAACTTTACAATGAGCAGTTCTTC,NA,TRBJ2-1,NA,TRBV6-5
CASSLQGLRDSPLHF,TGTGCCAGCAGCCTCCAGGGGCTTAGGGATTCACCCCTCCACTTT,NA,TRBJ1-6,NA,TRBV7-2
CASSPLAGGYNEQFF,TGTGCCAGCAGCCCTCTAGCGGGGGGCTACAATGAGCAGTTCTTC,TRBD2,TRBJ2-1,NA,TRBV11-1
CASSRTGYEYEQYF,TGCGCCAGCAGTCGGACAGGGTACGAATACGAGCAGTACTTC,TRBD1,TRBJ2-7,NA,TRBV23-1
CASSFRGLSSYNSPLHF,TGTGCCAGCAGCTTCAGGGGATTAAGCTCCTATAATTCACCCCTCCACTTT,NA,TRBJ1-6,NA,TRBV13
CASSLVAGGADTQYF,TGCGCCAGCAGCTTGGTGGCGGGAGGGGCTGATACGCAGTATTTT,TRBD2,TRBJ2-3,NA,TRBV5-1
CASRGQPVTTDTQYF,TGCGCCAGCAGGGGACAACCGGTCACCACAGATACGCAGTATTTT,NA,TRBJ2-3,NA,TRBV5-1
CASSQPVSTVYEQYF,TGTGCCAGCAGTCAACCGGTTAGTACAGTCTACGAGCAGTACTTC,NA,TRBJ2-7,NA,TRBV28
CASSLAQPLEPNSNQPQHF,TGCGCCAGCAGCTTGGCCCAGCCGCTAGAACCTAATAGCAATCAGCCCCAGCATTTT,NA,TRBJ1-5,NA,TRBV5-1
CASSLRGGQGNEQFF,TGTGCCAGCAGCTTAAGGGGGGGCCAAGGCAATGAGCAGTTCTTC,NA,TRBJ2-1,NA,TRBV7-3
CASNRGGSRYEQYF,TGTGCCAGCAACCGGGGGGGATCGCGCTACGAGCAGTACTTC,TRBD2,TRBJ2-7,NA,TRBV28
CSASPLTGDSNQPQHF,TGCAGTGCTAGTCCCCTGACAGGAGATAGCAATCAGCCCCAGCATTTT,NA,TRBJ1-5,NA,TRBV20-1
CASSSSGRAGGDTQYF,TGTGCCAGCAGCTCTAGCGGGAGGGCAGGGGGTGATACGCAGTATTTT,TRBD2,TRBJ2-3,once,TRBV7-9
CASSLRDYTDTQYF,TGTGCCAGCAGTCTTCGGGACTACACAGATACGCAGTATTTT,TRBD2,TRBJ2-3,NA,TRBV2
CASSQVIPDRGQWSTEAFF,TGTGCCAGCAGCCAAGTTATCCCGGACAGGGGGCAATGGAGCACTGAAGCTTTCTTT,TRBD1,TRBJ1-1,NA,TRBV3-1/TRBV3-2
CASSGSTNEKLFF,TGTGCCAGCAGCGGGTCTACTAATGAAAAACTGTTTTTT,NA,TRBJ1-4,few,TRBV2
CASIGKGGYEQYF,TGTGCCAGCATTGGGAAGGGAGGCTACGAGCAGTACTTC,NA,TRBJ2-7,NA,TRBV28
CASSQTPREFGEKLFF,TGCGCCAGCAGCCAAACCCCTAGGGAGTTCGGTGAAAAACTGTTTTTT,NA,TRBJ1-4,NA,TRBV4-3
CASSFAGAKNIQYF,TGTGCCAGCAGCTTTGCGGGAGCCAAAAACATTCAGTACTTC,NA,TRBJ2-4,few,TRBV5-6
CASSPGPVGGYTF,TGTGCCAGCTCACCGGGGCCTGTTGGTGGCTACACCTTC,NA,TRBJ1-2,few,TRBV18
CASSPIGSRFTGELFF,TGTGCCTCCTCCCCTATTGGGAGTAGATTCACCGGGGAGCTGTTTTTT,NA,TRBJ2-2,NA,TRBV19
CASSRQGAVPGGDNSPLHF,TGTGCCAGCAGTAGACAGGGGGCAGTCCCCGGGGGAGATAATTCACCCCTCCACTTT,TRBD1,TRBJ1-6,few,TRBV2
CASSLGLTGIYEQFF,TGTGCCAGCAGCTTAGGTTTGACAGGGATCTATGAGCAGTTCTTC,TRBD1,TRBJ2-1,NA,TRBV7-2